This is a list of T cell receptor beta chains from one sample in a study of blood T cell repertoires in COVID-19. The method was immunoSEQ multiplex PCR; TCRdb's version includes in-frame clones alone and lacks a portion of them. The table shows 70,000 to 90,000 clones, with 84% occurring only once. The sample was peripheral blood. Every receptor here comes from a human donor in a cohort sampled during active COVID-19. Both conserved end residues are part of each CDR3. A D gene is named only where the DNA matches it firmly. Only some rows state a clone size, as once, few, many or a class for expanded clones.

>TRBV6-1|-|TRBD2|TRBJ2-7
TGTGCCAGCAGTGATTATAGCGGGAAAAACTACGAGCAGTACTTC
CASSDYSGKNYEQYF
>TRBV18|-|-|TRBJ1-3
TGTGCCAGCTCACCACCGGCGCAGGGCTCTGGAAACACCATATATTTT
CASSPPAQGSGNTIYF
>TRBV6-6|once|-|TRBJ1-1
TGTGCCAGCAGTTACTCCTGGGACATTGCTGAAGCTTTCTTT
CASSYSWDIAEAFF
>TRBV6-5|-|-|TRBJ2-6
TGTGCCAGCAGACCGACTGAGGCCGGGGCCAACGTCCTGACTTTC
CASRPTEAGANVLTF
>TRBV28|few|-|TRBJ1-1
TGTGCCAGCAGTAACGGACAGTTGATGAACACTGAAGCTTTCTTT
CASSNGQLMNTEAFF
>TRBV6-5|-|-|TRBJ1-2
TGTGCCAGCAGTTACGCGGGGGGCGCAGGGAACTATGGCTACACCTTC
CASSYAGGAGNYGYTF
>TRBV5-1|-|-|TRBJ2-7
TGCGCCAGCACCCGGGGGGCGGGAGACTCCTACGAGCAGTACTTC
CASTRGAGDSYEQYF
>TRBV6-6|-|TRBD1|TRBJ1-2
TGTGCCAGCAGCCCGGGACAGGGAGTTAGTGGCTACACCTTC
CASSPGQGVSGYTF
>TRBV5-1|-|TRBD2|TRBJ2-7
TGCGCCAGCAGCTTGGAAGGGACTAGGGGTGAGCAGTACTTC
CASSLEGTRGEQYF
>TRBV6-5|-|-|TRBJ1-5
TGTGCCAGCAGTTACTCATATGGGGCATATCAGCCCCAGCATTTT
CASSYSYGAYQPQHF
>TRBV6-5|-|TRBD2|TRBJ2-3
TGTGCCAGCAGTTACGGTCAGCGGGAGTGGGATACGCAGTATTTT
CASSYGQREWDTQYF
>TRBV9|few|-|TRBJ1-5
TGTGCCAGCAGCGTGGCCAGCGGGGATCAGCCCCAGCATTTT
CASSVASGDQPQHF
>TRBV27|-|TRBD1|TRBJ2-1
TGTGCCAGCAGTTTACCGGGACAGTTCAGTGAGCAGTTCTTC
CASSLPGQFSEQFF
>TRBV11-1|-|-|TRBJ1-2
TGTGCCAGCAGCTCCCAACAGGGAGGGCATGGCTACACCTTC
CASSSQQGGHGYTF
>TRBV6-1|-|TRBD1|TRBJ1-2
TGTGCCAGCAGTGCTACGGGACAGGGATCCTGGAGGGGGGGCTACACCTTC
CASSATGQGSWRGGYTF
>TRBV6-6|once|-|TRBJ2-1
TGTGCCGCGGCGGGGAGTTCCTACAATGAGCAGTTCTTC
CAAAGSSYNEQFF
>TRBV19|once|-|TRBJ1-5
TGTGCCAGTAGTATTGGAGGGACTTTCCGGAATCAGCCCCAGCATTTT
CASSIGGTFRNQPQHF
>TRBV19|-|TRBD2|TRBJ2-5
TGTGCCATCCCCGGGGGGGCAGGGGACAAGACCCAGTACTTC
CAIPGGAGDKTQYF
>TRBV27|-|-|TRBJ1-5
TGTGCCAGCAGTTTAGGGGGGAGCAATCAGCCCCAGCATTTT
CASSLGGSNQPQHF
>TRBV18|-|-|TRBJ1-2
TGTGCCAGCTCACCATTAGCGTTCTATGGCTACACCTTC
CASSPLAFYGYTF
>TRBV9|-|-|TRBJ2-1
TGTGCCAGCAGCGTAGGCAGTGAGCAGTTCTTC
CASSVGSEQFF
>TRBV27|few|-|TRBJ2-4
TGTGCCAGCAGTTTAAGGGGACAAGGGGGAAAATACATTCAGTACTTC
CASSLRGQGGKYIQYF